This T cell receptor (beta chain) comes out of a study of OX40 agonist ivuxolimab in advanced cancers. Broader study findings: At 0.1 to 3.0 mg/kg, CD4+ and CD8+ blood T cells expanded clonally by week 6. CD8+ T cells (on average) carried more expanded clones than CD4+ T cells.

Generated by immunoSEQ multiplex PCR, the TCRdb table keeps only in-frame clones and is missing some. The sample lists around 86,000 clones, about 89% occurring once. Notes on this clone: The antigen is not known.

Looked up from germline, CDR1 is SGHRS and CDR2 is YFSETQ. This CDR3 is built from 14 residues. The junction had 4 bases not matched to a gene; V was cut back by 4 bases and J by 4 bases. The source is an adult with an advanced solid tumor such as melanoma, head and neck, liver or kidney cancer. The chain couples TRBV5-1 to TRBJ2-7; 11 bases align to TRBD1. The sample consisted of CD4+ or CD8+ T cells sorted from blood, taken in a trial of the OX40 agonist ivuxolimab. The CDR3 is CASSGQGAEYEQYF. CDR3 nucleotide sequence: TGCGCCAGCAGCGGACAGGGGGCGGAATACGAGCAGTACTTC.